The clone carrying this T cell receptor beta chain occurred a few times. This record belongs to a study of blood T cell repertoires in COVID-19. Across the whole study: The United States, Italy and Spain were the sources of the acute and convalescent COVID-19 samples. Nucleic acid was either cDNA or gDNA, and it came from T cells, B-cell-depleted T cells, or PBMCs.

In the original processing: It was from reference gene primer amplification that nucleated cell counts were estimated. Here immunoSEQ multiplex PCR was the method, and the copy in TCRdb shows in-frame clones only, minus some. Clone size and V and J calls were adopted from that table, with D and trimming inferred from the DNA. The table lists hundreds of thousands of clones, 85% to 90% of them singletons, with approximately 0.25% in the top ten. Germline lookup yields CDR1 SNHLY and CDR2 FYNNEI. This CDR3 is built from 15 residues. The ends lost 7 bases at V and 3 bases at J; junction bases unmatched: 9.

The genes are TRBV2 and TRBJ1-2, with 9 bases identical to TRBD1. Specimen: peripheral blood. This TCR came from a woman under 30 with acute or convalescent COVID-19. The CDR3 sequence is CASNARDRVDYGYTF. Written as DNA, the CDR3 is TGTGCCAGCAATGCTAGGGACAGGGTCGACTATGGCTACACCTTC.